This is a list of T cell receptor beta chains from one sample in a study of technical replicates of blood from a handful of donors. The table came from immunoSEQ multiplex PCR; TCRdb's copy has only in-frame clones and leaves some out. The sample includes around 100,000 clones, about 95% of them seen just once. Sequencing input: T cells isolated from PBMCs. The receptors here all came from a human donor in good health. Both conserved end residues are trimmed from each CDR3. Each record gives: D gene, clone size, V gene, J gene, CDR3 protein. D genes are given only for firm matches. For some rows the clone size is stated as once, few or many, or as a class when expanded; others skip it.

d_call: .; clone_size: .; v_call: TRBV30; j_call: TRBJ1-2; cdr3_aa: ASLTGIMGGYT
d_call: .; clone_size: .; v_call: TRBV27; j_call: TRBJ2-7; cdr3_aa: ASRPGGRIAPTYEQY
d_call: TRBD1; clone_size: .; v_call: TRBV6-5; j_call: TRBJ1-5; cdr3_aa: ASSYLGQGRQPQH
d_call: TRBD1; clone_size: .; v_call: TRBV6-5; j_call: TRBJ1-2; cdr3_aa: ASRPVTGGYGYT
d_call: .; clone_size: .; v_call: TRBV11-3; j_call: TRBJ2-7; cdr3_aa: ASSFYAGASSYEQY
d_call: .; clone_size: .; v_call: TRBV4-1; j_call: TRBJ2-1; cdr3_aa: ASSQDRAGTPSYNEQF
d_call: TRBD2; clone_size: .; v_call: TRBV6-5; j_call: TRBJ2-1; cdr3_aa: AAGGGISYNEQF
d_call: .; clone_size: .; v_call: TRBV9; j_call: TRBJ2-2; cdr3_aa: ASSVVTTGELF
d_call: TRBD1; clone_size: .; v_call: TRBV5-6; j_call: TRBJ2-1; cdr3_aa: ASSLVTTGVDRRQF
d_call: .; clone_size: .; v_call: TRBV5-4; j_call: TRBJ1-5; cdr3_aa: ASSLKGEGNQPQH
d_call: .; clone_size: .; v_call: TRBV4-1; j_call: TRBJ2-6; cdr3_aa: ASSRKAARRWTYSGANVLT
d_call: TRBD1; clone_size: few; v_call: TRBV7-9; j_call: TRBJ1-2; cdr3_aa: ASSGADRVSGYT
d_call: .; clone_size: .; v_call: TRBV6-5; j_call: TRBJ2-1; cdr3_aa: ASSYSGYNEQF
d_call: .; clone_size: few; v_call: TRBV9; j_call: TRBJ1-1; cdr3_aa: ASSVGAITNTEAF
d_call: .; clone_size: .; v_call: TRBV19; j_call: TRBJ1-5; cdr3_aa: ATKREAIGRSQPQH
d_call: .; clone_size: .; v_call: TRBV27; j_call: TRBJ1-1; cdr3_aa: ASNMGLNTEAF
d_call: TRBD2; clone_size: .; v_call: TRBV19; j_call: TRBJ2-4; cdr3_aa: ASSIGSSGRAHIQY
d_call: .; clone_size: .; v_call: TRBV5-5; j_call: TRBJ2-7; cdr3_aa: ASSLAVSFSYEQY
d_call: .; clone_size: once; v_call: TRBV6-6; j_call: TRBJ2-7; cdr3_aa: ASSFPEGAHEQY
d_call: .; clone_size: once; v_call: TRBV6-5; j_call: TRBJ1-3; cdr3_aa: ASSYSRTGGNTIY
d_call: TRBD1; clone_size: .; v_call: TRBV5-1; j_call: TRBJ1-1; cdr3_aa: ASSSEQGTEAF
d_call: .; clone_size: .; v_call: TRBV27; j_call: TRBJ2-3; cdr3_aa: ASSLSVRATDTQY
d_call: .; clone_size: .; v_call: TRBV4-1; j_call: TRBJ2-2; cdr3_aa: ASKSVWGQRNTGELF
d_call: .; clone_size: .; v_call: TRBV15; j_call: TRBJ2-7; cdr3_aa: ATSRSPDSPPRNEQY
d_call: .; clone_size: .; v_call: TRBV28; j_call: TRBJ2-7; cdr3_aa: ASSYRLGFHYEQY
d_call: .; clone_size: .; v_call: TRBV5-1; j_call: TRBJ1-2; cdr3_aa: ASSSSWGGLDYGYT